This T cell receptor beta chain was captured by sequencing in a study of T cells in Graves' hyperthyroidism and ophthalmopathy. Whole-study findings and limits: Most expanded thyroid clonotypes above 0.001 also appeared in blood.

This clonotype has at least ten counts. Its antigen is currently unknown. The CDR3 is 16 residues long. The trim removed 6 bases at V and 2 bases at J, leaving 7 bases unmatched. Uncontrolled infection, other autoimmune disease, pregnancy or lactation disqualified patients from enrolment. The PBMCs were taken from around 9 ml of fresh peripheral blood. From RNA transcripts, TCR beta CDR3 regions were amplified. When the TCR CDR3 underwent first-round RT-PCR, the HTBI primer set was used. TCRdb re-analysed the multiplex PCR reads in MiXCR, keeping a single row per CDR3 protein. The table shows about 250,000 distinct CDR3 sequences, with approximately 25% occurring only once.

The sample taken for sequencing was blood. The source is a middle-aged woman with Graves' ophthalmopathy. The chain links TRBV12-3 or TRBV12-4 to TRBJ2-2; 9 nucleotides agree with TRBD1. DNA of the CDR3: TGTGCCAGCAGACACCGGGACAGGGTTAACACCGGGGAGCTGTTTTTT. Its translation is CASRHRDRVNTGELFF.